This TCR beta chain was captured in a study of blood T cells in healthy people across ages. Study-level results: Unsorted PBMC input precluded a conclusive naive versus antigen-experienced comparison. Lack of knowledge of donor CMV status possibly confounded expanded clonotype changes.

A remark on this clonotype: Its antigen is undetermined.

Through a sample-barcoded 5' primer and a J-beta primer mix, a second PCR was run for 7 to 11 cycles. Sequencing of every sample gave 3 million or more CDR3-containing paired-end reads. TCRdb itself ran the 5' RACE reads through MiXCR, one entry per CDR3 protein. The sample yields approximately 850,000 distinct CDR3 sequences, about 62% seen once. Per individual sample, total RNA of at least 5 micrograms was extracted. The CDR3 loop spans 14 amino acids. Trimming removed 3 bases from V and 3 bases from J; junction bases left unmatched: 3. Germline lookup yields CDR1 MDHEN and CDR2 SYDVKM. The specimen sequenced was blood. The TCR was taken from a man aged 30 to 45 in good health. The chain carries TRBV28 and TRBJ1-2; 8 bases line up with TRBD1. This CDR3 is CASSFPGGYYGYTF. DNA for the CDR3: TGTGCCAGCAGTTTCCCAGGGGGCTACTATGGCTACACCTTC.